The TCR beta chain under discussion was sequenced for a study of beta chain features in type 1 diabetes. As concerns this clone: Antigen unknown.

Investigators reverse transcribed all isolated RNA, so they sequenced expressed TCRB transcripts. The data were produced by immunoSEQ multiplex PCR, yet TCRdb's version contains in-frame clones alone and is incomplete. The repertoire has 300,000 to 400,000 clones, approximately 12% of them found once; the top ten carry 0.015% to 0.02%. Study-level results: Insertions at VDJ junctions were less frequent in type 1 diabetes patients. These patients also deleted more nucleotides at the same junctions. Whether TCRB rearrangement is influenced by HLA type went unresolved here. In comparison with healthy donors, patients had naive, central memory and Treg TCRB repertoires that appeared more similar.

Sampling consisted of one heparinised blood draw per donor, averaging about 116 mL. This CDR3 has 15 amino acids. CDR1 is SGHTA, CDR2 FQGTGA, per germline. V was pared by 4 bases and J by 3 bases, with 2 bases of the junction left unmatched. This TCR came from a young man in good health. The chain employs TRBV7-3 and TRBJ2-5; 13 bases fit TRBD2. Source material: naive CD4+ T cells from blood. The CDR3 loop reads CASSSGLAGKETQYF. Written as DNA, the CDR3 is TGTGCCAGCAGCTCGGGACTAGCGGGAAAAGAGACCCAGTACTTC.